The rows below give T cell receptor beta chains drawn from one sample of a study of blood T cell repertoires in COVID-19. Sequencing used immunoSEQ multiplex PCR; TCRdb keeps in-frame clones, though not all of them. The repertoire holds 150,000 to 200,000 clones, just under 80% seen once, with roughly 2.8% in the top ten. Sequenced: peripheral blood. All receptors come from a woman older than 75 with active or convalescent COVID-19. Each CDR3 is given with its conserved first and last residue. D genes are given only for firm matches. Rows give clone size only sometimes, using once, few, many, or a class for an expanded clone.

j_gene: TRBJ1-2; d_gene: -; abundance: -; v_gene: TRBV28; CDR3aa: CASSLSGGEDYGYTF; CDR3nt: TGTGCCAGCAGTTTATCGGGGGGAGAAGACTATGGCTACACCTTC
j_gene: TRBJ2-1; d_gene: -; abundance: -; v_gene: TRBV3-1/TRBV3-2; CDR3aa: CASSQVNVGEQFF; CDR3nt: TGTGCCAGCAGCCAAGTCAACGTCGGTGAGCAGTTCTTC
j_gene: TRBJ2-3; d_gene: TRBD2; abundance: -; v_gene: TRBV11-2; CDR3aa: CASSLELLLAGAGDTQYF; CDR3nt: TGTGCCAGCAGCTTAGAATTATTGCTAGCGGGGGCCGGAGATACGCAGTATTTT
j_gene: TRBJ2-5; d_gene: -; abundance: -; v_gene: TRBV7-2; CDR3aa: CASGTGPTGVTQYF; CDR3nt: TGTGCCAGCGGTACTGGGCCCACCGGGGTGACCCAGTACTTC
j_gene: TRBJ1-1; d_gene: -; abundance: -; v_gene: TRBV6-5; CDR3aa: CASRRVAGTEAFF; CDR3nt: TGTGCCAGCAGGAGGGTAGCTGGAACTGAAGCTTTCTTT
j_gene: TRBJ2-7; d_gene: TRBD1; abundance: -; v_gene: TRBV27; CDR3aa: CASRSRYGQGVVYEQYF; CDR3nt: TGTGCCAGCAGGTCCCGATATGGACAGGGGGTCGTATACGAGCAGTACTTC
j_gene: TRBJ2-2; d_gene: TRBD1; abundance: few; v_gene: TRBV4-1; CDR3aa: CASSQAVGAGGFTGELFF; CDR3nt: TGCGCCAGCAGCCAAGCTGTAGGAGCAGGGGGCTTCACCGGGGAGCTGTTTTTT
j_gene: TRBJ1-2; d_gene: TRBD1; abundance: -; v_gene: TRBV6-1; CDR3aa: CASSEGDRVGYTF; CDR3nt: TGTGCCAGCAGTGAAGGGGACAGGGTTGGCTACACCTTC
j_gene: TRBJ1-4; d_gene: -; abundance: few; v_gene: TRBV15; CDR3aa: CATSRDRVFEKLFF; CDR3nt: TGTGCCACCAGCAGAGACAGGGTATTTGAAAAACTGTTTTTT
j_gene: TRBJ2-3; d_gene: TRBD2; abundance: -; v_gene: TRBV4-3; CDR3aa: CASSQDRTSGAASTDTQYF; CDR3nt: TGCGCCAGCAGCCAAGACCGGACTAGCGGGGCCGCTAGCACAGATACGCAGTATTTT
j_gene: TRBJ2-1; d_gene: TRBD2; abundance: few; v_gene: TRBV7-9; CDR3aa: CASTKEGRDYGTSGGTYYNEQFF; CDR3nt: TGTGCCAGCACCAAAGAGGGACGGGATTACGGGACTAGCGGGGGGACCTACTACAATGAGCAGTTCTTC
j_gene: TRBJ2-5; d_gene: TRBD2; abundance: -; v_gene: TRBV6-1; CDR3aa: CASSEWDAGGEETQYF; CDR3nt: TGTGCCAGCAGTGAATGGGATGCGGGGGGGGAAGAGACCCAGTACTTC
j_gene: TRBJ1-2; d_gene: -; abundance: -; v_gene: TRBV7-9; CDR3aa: CASSPRWTEGLYGYTF; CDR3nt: TGTGCCAGCAGCCCTCGTTGGACAGAGGGTTTATATGGCTACACCTTC
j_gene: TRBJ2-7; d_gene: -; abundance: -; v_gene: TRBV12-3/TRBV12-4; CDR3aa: CASSFSGYEQYF; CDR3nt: TGTGCCAGCAGTTTTTCGGGCTACGAGCAGTACTTC
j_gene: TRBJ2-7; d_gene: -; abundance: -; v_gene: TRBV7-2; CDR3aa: CASSLTAIRGEPYEQYF; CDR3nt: TGTGCCAGCAGCTTAACGGCTATCCGGGGAGAGCCCTACGAGCAGTACTTC
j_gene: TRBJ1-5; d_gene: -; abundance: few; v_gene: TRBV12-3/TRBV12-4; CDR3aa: CASSWDTNQPQHF; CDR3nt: TGTGCCAGCAGTTGGGACACAAATCAGCCCCAGCATTTT
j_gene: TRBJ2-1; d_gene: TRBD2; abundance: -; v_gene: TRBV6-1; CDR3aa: CASSEALTSGGAREQFF; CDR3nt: TGTGCCAGCAGTGAAGCCCTGACTAGCGGGGGGGCCCGGGAGCAGTTCTTC
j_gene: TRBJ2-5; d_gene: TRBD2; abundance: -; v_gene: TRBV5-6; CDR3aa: CASSLRLAGEETQYF; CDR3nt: TGTGCCAGCAGCTTGAGGCTAGCGGGGGAAGAGACCCAGTACTTC
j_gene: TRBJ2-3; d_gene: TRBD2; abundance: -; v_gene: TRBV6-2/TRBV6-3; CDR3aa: CASRPSGGGTDTQYF; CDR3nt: TGTGCCAGCAGGCCTAGCGGGGGGGGCACAGATACGCAGTATTTT
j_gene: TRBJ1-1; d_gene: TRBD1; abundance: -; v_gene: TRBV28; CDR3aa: CASSPGQGRAFF; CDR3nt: TGTGCCAGCAGCCCCGGACAGGGTAGGGCTTTCTTT
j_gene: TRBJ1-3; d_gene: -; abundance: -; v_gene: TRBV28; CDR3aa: CASSLAGATSGNTIYF; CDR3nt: TGTGCCAGCAGTTTAGCAGGGGCCACTTCTGGAAACACCATATATTTT
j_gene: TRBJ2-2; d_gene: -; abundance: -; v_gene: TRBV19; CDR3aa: CASSTHRQGSLTSPPGELFF; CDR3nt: TGTGCCAGTAGTACACATCGACAGGGATCCCTGACTAGTCCCCCCGGGGAGCTGTTTTTT
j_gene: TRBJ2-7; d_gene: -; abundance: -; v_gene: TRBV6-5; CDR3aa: CASRPPSLYEQYF; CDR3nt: TGTGCCAGCAGACCCCCTAGCCTCTACGAGCAGTACTTC
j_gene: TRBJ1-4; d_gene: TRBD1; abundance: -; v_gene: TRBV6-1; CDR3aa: CASSEPGQGEKLFF; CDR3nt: TGTGCCAGCAGTGAACCGGGACAGGGGGAAAAACTGTTTTTT
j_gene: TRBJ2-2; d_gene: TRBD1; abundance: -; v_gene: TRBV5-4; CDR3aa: CASSLDRGNTGELFF; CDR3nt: TGTGCCAGCAGCCTGGACAGGGGTAACACCGGGGAGCTGTTTTTT
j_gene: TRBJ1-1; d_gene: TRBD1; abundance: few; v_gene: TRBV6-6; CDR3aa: CASSYSTGMNTEAFF; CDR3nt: TGTGCCAGCAGTTACTCGACAGGGATGAACACTGAAGCTTTCTTT
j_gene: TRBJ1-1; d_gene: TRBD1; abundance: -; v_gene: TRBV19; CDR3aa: CASSRQGRTEAFF; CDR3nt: TGTGCCAGTAGTAGACAGGGTAGGACTGAAGCTTTCTTT
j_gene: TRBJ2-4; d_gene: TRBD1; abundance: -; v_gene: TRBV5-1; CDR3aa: CASSSGQGLAKNIQYF; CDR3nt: TGCGCCAGCAGCTCCGGACAGGGGCTAGCCAAAAACATTCAGTACTTC
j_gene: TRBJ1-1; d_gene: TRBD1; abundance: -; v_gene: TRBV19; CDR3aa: CASRGQGTAEAFF; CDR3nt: TGTGCCAGTAGGGGACAGGGTACCGCTGAAGCTTTCTTT
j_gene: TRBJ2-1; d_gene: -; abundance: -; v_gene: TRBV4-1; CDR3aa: CASSQAWGPTYNEQFF; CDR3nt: TGCGCCAGCAGCCAAGCTTGGGGGCCGACCTACAATGAGCAGTTCTTC
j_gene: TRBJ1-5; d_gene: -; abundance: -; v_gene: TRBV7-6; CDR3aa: CASSLAPGQLISNQPQHF; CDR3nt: TGTGCCAGCAGCTTAGCTCCGGGACAACTGATTAGCAATCAGCCCCAGCATTTT
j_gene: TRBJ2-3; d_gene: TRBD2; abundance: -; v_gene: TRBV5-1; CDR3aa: CASSLGGTSGVDTQYF; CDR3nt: TGCGCCAGCAGCTTGGGCGGGACTAGCGGGGTGGATACGCAGTATTTT
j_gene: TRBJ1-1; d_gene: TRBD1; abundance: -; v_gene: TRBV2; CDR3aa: CASSGQGATEAFF; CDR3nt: TGTGCCAGCAGTGGACAGGGGGCGACTGAAGCTTTCTTT
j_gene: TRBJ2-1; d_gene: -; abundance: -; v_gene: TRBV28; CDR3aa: CASSSTRGADNEQFF; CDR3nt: TGTGCCAGCAGTTCCACTCGCGGTGCGGACAATGAGCAGTTCTTC
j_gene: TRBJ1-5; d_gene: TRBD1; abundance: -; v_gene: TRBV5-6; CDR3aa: CASSSGTVNQPQHF; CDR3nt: TGTGCCAGCAGCTCCGGGACAGTTAATCAGCCCCAGCATTTT
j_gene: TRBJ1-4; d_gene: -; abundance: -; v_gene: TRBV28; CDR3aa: CASSLRGGEEEKLFF; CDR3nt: TGTGCCAGCAGTCTCCGGGGAGGGGAGGAAGAAAAACTGTTTTTT
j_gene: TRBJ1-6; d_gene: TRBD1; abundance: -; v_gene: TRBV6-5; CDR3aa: CASSSQGAQSSPLHF; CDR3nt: TGTGCCAGCAGTTCACAGGGGGCGCAAAGCTCACCCCTCCACTTT
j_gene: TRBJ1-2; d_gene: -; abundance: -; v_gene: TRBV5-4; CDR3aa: CASSSTVNYGYTF; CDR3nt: TGTGCCAGCAGCTCGACAGTCAACTATGGCTACACCTTC
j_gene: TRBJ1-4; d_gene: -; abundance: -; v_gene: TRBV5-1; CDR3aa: CASSLQGGWEKLFF; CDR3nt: TGCGCCAGCAGCTTGCAGGGTGGATGGGAAAAACTGTTTTTT
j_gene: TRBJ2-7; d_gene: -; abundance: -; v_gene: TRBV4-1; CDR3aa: CASSHLPTASRGYEQYF; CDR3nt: TGCGCCAGCAGCCACCTCCCCACGGCTTCGCGGGGCTACGAGCAGTACTTC
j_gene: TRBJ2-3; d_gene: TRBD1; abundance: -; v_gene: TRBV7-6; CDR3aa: CASSLAITSGQGGFTDTQYF; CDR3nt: TGTGCCAGCAGCTTGGCCATTACCTCGGGACAGGGTGGGTTCACAGATACGCAGTATTTT
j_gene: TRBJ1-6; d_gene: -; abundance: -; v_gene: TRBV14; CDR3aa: CASSSAEGSPLHF; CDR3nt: TGTGCCAGCAGCTCCGCGGAAGGATCACCCCTCCACTTT
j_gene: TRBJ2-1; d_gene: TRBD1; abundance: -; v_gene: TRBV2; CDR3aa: CASSGTGVGVNEQFF; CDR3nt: TGTGCCAGCAGTGGGACAGGGGTTGGGGTCAATGAGCAGTTCTTC
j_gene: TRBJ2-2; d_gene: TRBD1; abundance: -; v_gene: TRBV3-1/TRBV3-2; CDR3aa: CASSQVGTGGTGELFF; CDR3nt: TGTGCCAGCAGCCAAGTAGGGACAGGGGGCACCGGGGAGCTGTTTTTT
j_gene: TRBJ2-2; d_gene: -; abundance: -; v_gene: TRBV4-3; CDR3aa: CASSQEPLRGSNTGELFF; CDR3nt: TGCGCCAGCAGCCAAGAACCTCTCCGAGGATCGAACACCGGGGAGCTGTTTTTT
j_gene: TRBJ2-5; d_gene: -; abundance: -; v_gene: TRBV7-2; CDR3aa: CASSFNKGGETQYF; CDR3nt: TGTGCCAGCAGCTTTAATAAGGGAGGAGAGACCCAGTACTTC
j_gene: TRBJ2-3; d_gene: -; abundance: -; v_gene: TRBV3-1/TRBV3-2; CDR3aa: CASSRGTSTDTQYF; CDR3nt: TGTGCCAGCAGCCGCGGGACTAGCACAGATACGCAGTATTTT
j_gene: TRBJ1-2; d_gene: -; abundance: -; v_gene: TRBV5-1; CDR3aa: CASSPTRYGYTF; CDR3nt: TGCGCCAGCAGCCCCACGCGATATGGCTACACCTTC
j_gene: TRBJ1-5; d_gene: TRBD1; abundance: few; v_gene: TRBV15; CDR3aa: CATSKLTGEGQPQHF; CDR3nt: TGTGCCACCAGCAAACTGACAGGGGAGGGTCAGCCCCAGCATTTT
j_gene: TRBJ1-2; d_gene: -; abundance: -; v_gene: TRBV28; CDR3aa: CASSRRVNYGYTF; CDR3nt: TGTGCCAGCAGTAGGAGGGTTAACTATGGCTACACCTTC
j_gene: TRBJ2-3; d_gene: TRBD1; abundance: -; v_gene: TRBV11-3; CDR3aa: CASSPGGGTGTDTQYF; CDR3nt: TGTGCCAGCAGCCCAGGGGGGGGGACAGGGACAGATACGCAGTATTTT
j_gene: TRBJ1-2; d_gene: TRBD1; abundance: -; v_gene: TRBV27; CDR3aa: CASSATGGVLGYTF; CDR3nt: TGTGCCAGCTCGGCGACAGGGGGTGTTTTAGGCTACACCTTC
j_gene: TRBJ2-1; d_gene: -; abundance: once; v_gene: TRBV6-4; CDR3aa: CASSLRTASSYNEQFF; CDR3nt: TGTGCCAGCAGTCTTAGGACAGCCAGCTCCTACAATGAGCAGTTCTTC
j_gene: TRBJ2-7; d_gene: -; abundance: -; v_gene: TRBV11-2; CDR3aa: CASSLGGHEQYF; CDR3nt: TGTGCCAGCAGCTTAGGGGGCCACGAGCAGTACTTC
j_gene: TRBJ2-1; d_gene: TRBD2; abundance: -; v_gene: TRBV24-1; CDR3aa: CATRTSGGPNEQFF; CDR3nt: TGTGCCACGAGGACTAGCGGGGGACCCAATGAGCAGTTCTTC
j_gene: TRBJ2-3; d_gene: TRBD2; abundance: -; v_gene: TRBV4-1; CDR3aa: CASSQTSGGSDTQYF; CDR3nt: TGCGCCAGCAGCCAGACTAGCGGGGGGTCAGATACGCAGTATTTT